This TCR beta chain comes out of a study of metastatic and nonmetastatic thyroid tumors. Original handling: Using the CDR3 differences seen across clinicopathological groups, the authors built a distant-metastasis classifier for papillary thyroid cancer, which was meant to discriminate distant-metastatic patients. MiXCR reprocessed the PCR reads for TCRdb. Clone size and V and J calls follow TCRdb, not the original study. The sample has tens of thousands of clones, around 17% seen once. This clone was observed at least ten times. Per the germline V gene, CDR1 is LGHDT and CDR2 is YNNKEL (reference sequence). J gave up 4 bases and V 10 bases, and 11 bases lay outside the gene matches. The length of the CDR3 is 14 residues. No treatment of any kind had been given to any patient before thyroid surgery.

Sequenced sample: blood. The clonotype originates from a female donor with papillary thyroid cancer or a benign thyroid nodule (not recorded which). Some clones in this sample may be carry-over from other donors' samples. The chain links TRBV3-1 to TRBJ2-3, with TRBD2 identical over 7 bases. CDR3 coding DNA: TGTGCCACCAGAAGAGCGGGAAGCCCAGATACGCAGTATTTT. Translating it yields CATRRAGSPDTQYF.